This TCR beta chain was obtained from a study of blood T cell repertoires in COVID-19. At the level of the study: T cells, B-cell-depleted T cells, or PBMCs provided the cDNA or gDNA that served as material.

Cohorts were determined from participant-reported clinical history. Profiled with immunoSEQ multiplex PCR; TCRdb holds only in-frame clones, not every one. The repertoire holds about 160,000 clones, with 80% as singletons. Germline CDR1 LNHDA, CDR2 SQIVND (reference sequence). J lost 1 base, V lost 0 bases, and 3 bases had no gene match. The CDR3 covers 17 residues. This clone was seen at least ten times. Sequenced sample: PBMCs or T cells enriched from blood (not recorded which). The source of this sequence is an older woman who had recovered from COVID-19. The chain joins TRBV19 to TRBJ2-4, with 10 bases that match TRBD2. DNA for the CDR3: TGTGCCAGTAGTATAGATAATAGCGGGGGGGCCAAAAACATTCAGTACTTC. Residues: CASSIDNSGGAKNIQYF.